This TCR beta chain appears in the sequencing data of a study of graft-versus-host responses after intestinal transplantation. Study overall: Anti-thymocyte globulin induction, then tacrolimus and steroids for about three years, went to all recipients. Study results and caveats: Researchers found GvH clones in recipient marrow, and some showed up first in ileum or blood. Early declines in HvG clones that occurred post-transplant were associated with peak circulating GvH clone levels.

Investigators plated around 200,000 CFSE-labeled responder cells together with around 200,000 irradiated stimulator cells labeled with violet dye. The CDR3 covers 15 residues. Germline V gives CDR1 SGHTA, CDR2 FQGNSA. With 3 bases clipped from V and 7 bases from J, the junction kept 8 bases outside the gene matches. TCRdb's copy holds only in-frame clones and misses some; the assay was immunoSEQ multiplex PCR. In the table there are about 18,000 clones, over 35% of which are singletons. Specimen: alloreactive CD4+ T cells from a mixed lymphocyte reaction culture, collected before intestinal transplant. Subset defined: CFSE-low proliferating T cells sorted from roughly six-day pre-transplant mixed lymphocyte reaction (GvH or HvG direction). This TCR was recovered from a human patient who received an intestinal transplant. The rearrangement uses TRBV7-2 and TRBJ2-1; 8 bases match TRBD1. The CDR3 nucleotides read TGTGCCAGCAGCTTCCGGGACAGGAGTTCGAATGAGCAGTTCTTC. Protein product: CASSFRDRSSNEQFF.